Each of the 30 T cell receptor beta chains below was sequenced from the same sample in a study of shared clonotypes between healthy human individuals. Sequencing used immunoSEQ multiplex PCR; TCRdb keeps in-frame clones, though not all of them. The sample shows roughly 500,000 clones, 75% to 85% of them seen only once. The specimen sequenced was PBMCs. These receptors were collected from a woman aged 40 to 49 in good health. Some clones in this sample may be carry-over from other donors' samples.

This clone came up a few times. V gene TRBV6-1 combines with J gene TRBJ1-2; the D is unclear. Deletions cut 1 base from V and 0 bases from J, with 6 bases between. Germline V gives CDR1 MNHNS, CDR2 SASEGT. The CDR3 loop spans 14 amino acids. CDR3 region: CASSEDPANYGYTF. The CDR3 DNA follows: TGTGCCAGCAGTGAAGACCCCGCTAACTATGGCTACACCTTC.

This chain uses TRBV10-3 with TRBJ2-1, with a tentative D call TRBD1 (6 bases). The CDR3 contains 15 residues. Looked up from germline, CDR1 is ENHRY and CDR2 is SYGVKD. V lost 6 bases and J 3 bases, leaving 15 bases between the germline ends. The CDR3 loop reads CAIRRIGQNYNEQFF. Here the CDR3 DNA reads TGTGCCATCAGGCGTATCGGACAGAACTACAATGAGCAGTTCTTC.

The chain uses TRBV4-2 and TRBJ2-5; 8 nucleotides line up with TRBD2. The assigned J gene may be wrong: the sequence end matches TRBJ2-7 better. CDR3 size: 16 residues. Germline V gene sequence: CDR1 LGHNA, CDR2 YNFKEQ. The CDR3 sequence: CASSQQTSDPSYEQYF. The DNA of the CDR3 is TGTGCCAGCAGCCAACAGACTAGCGATCCGTCTTACGAGCAGTACTTC.

The gene calls are TRBV15 and TRBJ2-2; unclear D gene. Germline V gives CDR1 LNHNV, CDR2 YYDKDF (reference sequence). V shed 0 bases and J shed 6 bases, with 8 bases lying between them. The CDR3 runs to 14 residues. This CDR3 is CATSREHVAGELFF. The CDR3 DNA reads TGTGCCACCAGCAGAGAGCATGTGGCCGGGGAGCTGTTTTTT.

This rearrangement joins TRBV28 to TRBJ1-2; possible D gene TRBD1, 5 bases. Trimming stripped 5 bases from V and 3 bases from J, with 13 bases between. This CDR3 region has 14 residues. Germline values: CDR1 MDHEN, CDR2 SYDVKM. CDR3 residues: CASSVGVLDYGYTF. DNA of the CDR3: TGTGCCAGCAGTGTAGGGGTGCTTGACTATGGCTACACCTTC.

A remark on this clone: A far larger clone is a single base away, which makes a read error likely. This chain joins TRBV28 and TRBJ2-5; TRBD2 agrees at 11 bases. CDR3 size: 16 residues. Trimming took 3 bases from V and 4 from J; bases not matched to a gene: 7. The germline gives CDR1 MDHEN, CDR2 SYDVKM. The CDR3 DNA sequence: TGTGCCAGCAGTTTGGCTAGCGGGAGGTTGGGAGAGACCCAGTACTTC. It is translated as CASSLASGRLGETQYF.

This chain links TRBV25-1 with TRBJ2-3; no definite D call. V was trimmed by 3 bases and J by 3 bases, leaving 4 bases between them. CDR1 and CDR2 (germline): MGHDK, SYGVNS. The CDR3 consists of 12 residues. The CDR3 DNA follows: TGTGCCAGCAGTGAGACTACAGATACGCAGTATTTT. Residues: CASSETTDTQYF.

As to this clone: This may stem from a read error, because a much larger clone lies one nucleotide away. The rearrangement uses TRBV27 and TRBJ1-1, with 7 bases identical to TRBD1. This CDR3 is 13 amino acids long. Per the germline V gene, CDR1 is MNHEY and CDR2 is SMNVEV (reference sequence). The DNA for the CDR3 is TGTGCCAGCAGTCCCCGGACAGGCCGTGAAGCTCTCTTT. This sequence encodes CASSPRTGREALF.

V is TRBV5-1 and J is TRBJ1-1; D ambiguous. This CDR3 is built from 13 residues. CDR1 is SGHRS, CDR2 YFSETQ, per germline. Trimming shortened V by 6 bases and J by 2 bases, and 11 bases separated the two germline ends. This CDR3 reads CASKVQTNTEAFF. In DNA form, the CDR3 reads TGCGCCAGCAAGGTACAGACCAACACTGAAGCTTTCTTT.

This rearrangement joins TRBV7-2 to TRBJ2-3, with D possibly matching TRBD2 (6 bases). V lost 6 bases to trimming and J lost 1 base, with 17 bases between them. Germline V gene sequence: CDR1 SGHTA, CDR2 FQGNSA. The CDR3 totals 16 residues. CDR3 nucleotide sequence: TGTGCCAGCAGTCCTCGGGGGTCGTGGCGCACAGATACGCAGTATTTT. Translation gives CASSPRGSWRTDTQYF. The whole variable domain, filled in from reference TRBV7-2 and TRBJ2-3, reads GAGVSQSPSNKVTEKGKDVELRCDPISGHTALYWYRQSLGQGLEFLIYFQGNSAPDKSGLPSDRFSAERTGGSVSTLTIQRTQQEDSAVYLCASSPRGSWRTDTQYFGPGTRLTVL.

This clone was recorded at least ten times. CDR3 coding DNA: TGTGCCAGCAGCAACCGGGACAGGGAACGTGGTGAAAAACTGTTTTTT. This translates into CASSNRDRERGEKLFF. The V gene is TRBV7-6, the J gene TRBJ1-4, with 9 bases matching TRBD1. In germline, CDR1 is SGHVS, CDR2 FNYEAQ. The CDR3 is made up of 16 amino acids. Losses at the gene ends were 5 bases for V and 7 bases for J; bases not matched to a gene: 11.

This chain joins TRBV6-5 and TRBJ2-7, with 8 bases fitting TRBD2. The CDR3 totals 15 residues. V lost 4 bases and J lost 2; bases outside the gene matches: 7. CDR1 and CDR2 (germline): MNHEY, SVGAGI. Here the CDR3 reads CASSSRAGAAYEQYF. CDR3 in DNA: TGTGCCAGCAGTTCCAGAGCGGGGGCTGCCTACGAGCAGTACTTC.

This chain connects TRBV19 to TRBJ2-1, with TRBD2 matching over 8 bases. CDR1 and CDR2 (germline): LNHDA, SQIVND (reference sequence). V shed 4 bases, J shed 3 bases, and the junction held 5 bases outside the gene matches. The CDR3 contains 15 residues. DNA of the CDR3: TGTGCCAGTAGTACCGGGACTAGTCGCTACAATGAGCAGTTCTTC. This gives the protein CASSTGTSRYNEQFF.

V is TRBV6-5 and J is TRBJ2-1; the match to TRBD2 covers 9 bases. The CDR3 totals 14 residues. Germline V lookup: CDR1 MNHEY, CDR2 SVGAGI. V gave up 5 bases and J gave up 12 bases; unmatched junction bases: 11. CDR3: CASSPPAGGRGQFF. The CDR3 DNA follows: TGTGCCAGCAGTCCTCCGGCGGGGGGGCGGGGGCAGTTCTTC.

The chain links TRBV10-3 to TRBJ1-2, with D possibly being TRBD1 (6 bases). This CDR3 has 13 amino acids. Germline CDR1 ENHRY, CDR2 SYGVKD. With 4 bases removed from V and 2 bases from J, the gap between germline ends came to 8 bases. The CDR3 region is CAISVRGNYGYTF. For the CDR3, the DNA is TGTGCCATCAGTGTTAGGGGGAACTATGGCTACACCTTC.

This clone has a handful of counts. This sequence joins TRBV4-3 and TRBJ2-3, with TRBD2 matching over 7 bases. The CDR3 is 15 amino acids. CDR1 is LGHNA, CDR2 YSLEER, per germline. V lost 0 bases, J lost 4 bases, and 4 bases stayed unmatched. The CDR3 loop is CASSQEVGGPDTQYF. CDR3 coding DNA: TGCGCCAGCAGCCAAGAAGTGGGAGGGCCAGATACGCAGTATTTT.

Here the CDR3 DNA reads TGTGCCAGCAGCTTAGGAACTAGTCTTCAGTACTTC. Protein: CASSLGTSLQYF. This chain uses TRBV7-2 with TRBJ2-7, with a tentative D call TRBD2 (5 bases). Per the germline V gene, CDR1 is SGHTA and CDR2 is FQGNSA. The CDR3 contains 12 residues. Trimming cost V 1 base and J 10 bases, with 11 bases left between them.

J is TRBJ2-7 and V is TRBV5-1, with 9 bases aligning to TRBD1. The germline CDR1 and CDR2 sequences are SGHRS and YFSETQ. The CDR3 totals 15 residues. The ends lost 2 bases at V and 3 bases at J; junction bases unmatched: 6. CDR3 amino acids: CASSFPGQGRYEQYF. The CDR3 DNA sequence: TGCGCCAGCAGCTTTCCGGGACAGGGTCGCTACGAGCAGTACTTC.

The CDR3 region is CASSPGQQETQYF. In DNA, the CDR3 is TGTGCCAGCAGCCCGGGACAGCAAGAGACCCAGTACTTC. The V call is TRBV7-3, the J call TRBJ2-5; 7 bases are a match to TRBD1. The trim removed 5 bases at V and 2 bases at J, leaving 2 bases unmatched. CDR1 is SGHTA and CDR2 is FQGTGA in the germline V gene. The CDR3 has 13 residues.

The rearrangement joins TRBV14 to TRBJ2-5; 8 bases match TRBD2. The germline CDR1 and CDR2 sequences are SGHDN and FVKESK. V shed 0 bases and J 0 bases; nucleotides not matched to a gene: 12. The CDR3 contains 19 residues. The CDR3 loop reads CASSQESRRLAGYQETQYF. The CDR3 bases are TGTGCCAGCAGCCAAGAATCGCGGCGGTTAGCGGGGTACCAAGAGACCCAGTACTTC.

The chain joins TRBV5-1 to TRBJ2-7, with TRBD2 identical over 8 bases. Per germline, CDR1 SGHRS and CDR2 YFSETQ. CDR3 length: 15 amino acids. The V gene end was trimmed by 0 bases and the J gene end by 7 bases; junction bases not matched to a gene: 9. The CDR3 loop is CASSLASGGVREQYF. CDR3 nucleotides: TGCGCCAGCAGCTTGGCCAGCGGGGGAGTTCGGGAGCAGTACTTC.

This rearrangement joins TRBV10-3 to TRBJ2-7, with 9 bases aligning to TRBD1. V lost 3 bases to trimming and J lost 5 bases; unmatched junction nucleotides: 11. CDR3 length equals 16 residues. Germline assignment: CDR1 ENHRY and CDR2 SYGVKD. Here the CDR3 DNA reads TGTGCCATCAGTGAATTCTTAGGGGACAGGGTTCACGAGCAGTACTTC. Its protein product is CAISEFLGDRVHEQYF.

V is TRBV30 and J is TRBJ2-3; D may be TRBD1 (5 bases). Per germline, CDR1 GTSNPN and CDR2 SVGIG (reference sequence). Trimming took off 8 bases at V and 2 bases at J, with 14 bases between the two ends. This CDR3 contains 13 residues. The CDR3 DNA reads as TGTGCCCTGGGTGGGGCAGCCACAGATACGCAGTATTTT. Residues: CALGGAATDTQYF. Full variable domain (missing parts from reference TRBV30 and TRBJ2-3): SQTIHQWPATLVQPVGSPLSLECTVEGTSNPNLYWYRQAAGRGLQLLFYSVGIGQISSEVPQNLSASRPQDRQFILSSKKLLLSDSGFYLCALGGAATDTQYFGPGTRLTVL.

The table lists this clone with a few counts. The chain is built from TRBV10-3 and TRBJ1-2; D remains ambiguous. Germline CDR1 is ENHRY and CDR2 is SYGVKD. Between the trimmed V and J ends, which lost 2 bases and 4 bases, there was a span of 5 bases. This CDR3 is 12 amino acids long. Written as DNA, the CDR3 is TGTGCCATCAGTGAGGTCATCTATGGCTACACCTTC. It yields the protein CAISEVIYGYTF.

This chain joins TRBV18 and TRBJ2-7; D is perhaps TRBD1 (5 bases). The CDR3 loop spans 14 amino acids. With 0 bases removed from V and 5 bases from J, the gap between germline ends came to 11 bases. Germline loops: CDR1 KGHSH, CDR2 LQKENI. Here the CDR3 reads CASSPPDILHEQYF. For the CDR3, the DNA is TGTGCCAGCTCACCACCGGACATACTCCACGAGCAGTACTTC.

The V gene is TRBV15, the J gene TRBJ1-2; D may be TRBD1 (5 bases). Trimming stripped 1 base from V and 5 bases from J, with 11 bases between. Germline lookup yields CDR1 LNHNV and CDR2 YYDKDF (reference sequence). The CDR3 has 14 amino acids. The CDR3 sequence is CATSRGWGGYGYTF. The CDR3 DNA reads TGTGCCACCAGCAGAGGTTGGGGGGGTTATGGCTACACCTTC.

The rearrangement joins TRBV5-6 to TRBJ1-5; D possibly corresponds to TRBD1 (6 bases). V lost 4 bases to trimming and J lost 4 bases, with 18 bases between them. The CDR3 covers 16 residues. Germline V gene data show CDR1 as SGHDT and CDR2 as YYEEEE. The CDR3 nucleotides are TGTGCCAGCAGCGGCACAGGGAGGAATAGGAATCAGCCCCAGCATTTT. Translated, it gives CASSGTGRNRNQPQHF.

This chain links TRBV30 with TRBJ2-7; no clear D. This CDR3 comprises 12 residues. V was cut by 3 bases and J by 2 bases, with 8 bases left in between. Per the germline V gene, CDR1 is GTSNPN and CDR2 is SVGIG (reference sequence). The CDR3 loop reads CAWSHSAYEQYF. CDR3 coding DNA: TGTGCCTGGAGCCACAGTGCCTACGAGCAGTACTTC.

This clone was observed once. This chain connects TRBV4-3 to TRBJ2-1; a possible D gene is TRBD2 (6 bases). The CDR3 has 16 amino acids. Germline V gives CDR1 LGHNA, CDR2 YSLEER. V was pared by 0 bases and J by 4 bases, with 13 bases between. The DNA of the CDR3 is TGCGCCAGCAGCCAAGAGTCTAGGGGAGGATACAATGAGCAGTTCTTC. As protein: CASSQESRGGYNEQFF.

The CDR3 DNA sequence: TGTGCCAGCAGTTTAGGGGCGCGGACAGGGTATTCACCCCTCCACTTT. Residues: CASSLGARTGYSPLHF. This chain joins TRBV27 and TRBJ1-6, with TRBD1 matching over 8 bases. This CDR3 region has 16 residues. Per the germline V gene, CDR1 is MNHEY and CDR2 is SMNVEV (reference sequence). Trimming cost V 2 bases and J 8 bases; bases outside gene matches: 8.